The present T cell receptor (beta chain) was sequenced within a study of blood T cell repertoires in COVID-19. Across the study: Samples representing acute and convalescent COVID-19 were sourced from the United States, Italy and Spain. The cDNA or gDNA used as material had been derived from T cells, B-cell-depleted T cells, or PBMCs.

Per the authors' pipeline: Amplification of reference gene primers provided the estimated nucleated cell counts. Assay used: immunoSEQ multiplex PCR; TCRdb lists only in-frame clones, some missing. The V and J calls and clone size were taken over from that table, and D and trimming were inferred from the DNA. The table shows under 300,000 clones, with roughly nine tenths occurring only once. This clone appeared a single time. The sequencing sample was made of peripheral blood. The receptor's source is a woman aged 40 to 49 who had recovered from COVID-19.

CDR3 nucleotides: TGTGCCAGCAGTTTAGGTTCTGGCAGGGTGTACGAGCAGTACTTC. It encodes CASSLGSGRVYEQYF. The chain uses TRBV28 and TRBJ2-7, with a possible D match to TRBD1 (5 bases). The CDR3 covers 15 residues. Trimming removed 2 bases at V and 4 bases at J, with 15 bases between. Germline values: CDR1 MDHEN, CDR2 SYDVKM. The full variable domain, its missing parts supplied by reference TRBV28 and TRBJ2-7, is DVKVTQSSRYLVKRTGEKVFLECVQDMDHENMFWYRQDPGLGLRLIYFSYDVKMKEKGDIPEGYSVSREKKERFSLILESASTNQTSMYLCASSLGSGRVYEQYFGPGTRLTVT.